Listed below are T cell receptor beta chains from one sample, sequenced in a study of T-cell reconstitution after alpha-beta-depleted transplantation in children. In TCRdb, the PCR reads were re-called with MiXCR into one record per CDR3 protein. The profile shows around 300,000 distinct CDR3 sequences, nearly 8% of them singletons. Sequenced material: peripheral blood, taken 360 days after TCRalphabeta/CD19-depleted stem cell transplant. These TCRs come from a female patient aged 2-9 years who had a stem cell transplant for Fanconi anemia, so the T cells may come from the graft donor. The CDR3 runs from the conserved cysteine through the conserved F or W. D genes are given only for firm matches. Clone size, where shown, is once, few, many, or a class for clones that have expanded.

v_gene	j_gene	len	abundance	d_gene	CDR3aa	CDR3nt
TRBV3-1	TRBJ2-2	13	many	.	CARERVQGGELFF	TGTGCCAGAGAGCGGGTTCAAGGCGGGGAGCTGTTTTTT
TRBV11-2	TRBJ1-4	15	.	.	CASSPITRSNEKLFF	TGTGCCAGCAGCCCCATTACGAGGTCTAATGAAAAACTGTTTTTT
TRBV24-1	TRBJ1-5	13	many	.	CATSGDGNQPQHF	TGTGCCACCAGTGGGGACGGTAATCAGCCCCAGCATTTT
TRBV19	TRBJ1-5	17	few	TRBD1	CASSIDRGSFSNQPQHF	TGTGCCAGTAGTATTGACAGGGGGTCGTTTAGCAATCAGCCCCAGCATTTT
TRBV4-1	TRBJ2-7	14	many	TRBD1	CASSQNRGLYEQYF	TGCGCCAGCAGCCAAAACAGGGGGCTGTACGAGCAGTACTTC
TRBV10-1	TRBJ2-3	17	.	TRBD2	CASSDRTSGRITDTQYF	TGCGCCAGCAGTGACAGGACTAGCGGGAGAATCACAGATACGCAGTATTTT
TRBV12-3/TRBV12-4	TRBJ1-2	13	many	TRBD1	CASSFVTGGGYTF	TGTGCCAGCAGTTTTGTCACAGGGGGTGGCTACACCTTC
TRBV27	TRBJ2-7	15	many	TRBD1	CASSLNPGQGGEQYF	TGTGCCAGCAGTTTGAATCCGGGACAGGGCGGCGAGCAGTACTTC
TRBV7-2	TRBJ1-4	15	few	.	CASSPRTRVGEKLFF	TGTGCCAGCAGCCCTCGGACAAGGGTTGGTGAAAAACTGTTTTTT
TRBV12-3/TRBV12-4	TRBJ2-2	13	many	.	CASSEANTGELFF	TGTGCCAGCAGTGAAGCGAACACCGGGGAGCTGTTTTTT
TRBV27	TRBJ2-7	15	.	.	CASSFMARRSYEQYF	TGTGCCAGCAGTTTTATGGCTAGACGGTCCTACGAGCAGTACTTC
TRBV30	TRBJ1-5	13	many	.	CAWSVDSNQPQHF	TGTGCCTGGAGTGTCGATAGCAATCAGCCCCAGCATTTT
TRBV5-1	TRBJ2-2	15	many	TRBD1	CASSSQGQGAMELFF	TGCGCCAGCAGCTCGCAAGGACAGGGGGCTATGGAGCTGTTTTTT
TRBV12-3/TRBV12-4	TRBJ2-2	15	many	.	CASSFETFDTGELFF	TGTGCCAGCAGTTTCGAGACTTTTGACACCGGGGAGCTGTTTTTT
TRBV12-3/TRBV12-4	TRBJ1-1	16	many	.	CASSHTTGKPNTEAFF	TGTGCCAGCAGTCATACTACAGGGAAGCCGAACACTGAAGCTTTCTTT
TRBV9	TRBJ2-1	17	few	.	CASSVGILWGGPDEQFF	TGTGCCAGCAGCGTAGGTATTCTTTGGGGGGGCCCCGATGAGCAGTTCTTC
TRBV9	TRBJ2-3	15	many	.	CASSVDPRPTDTQYF	TGTGCCAGCAGCGTAGACCCCCGGCCTACAGATACGCAGTATTTT
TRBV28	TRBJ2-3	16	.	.	CASRQGLRPRVDTQYF	TGTGCCAGCCGTCAGGGACTGCGCCCGAGAGTAGATACGCAGTATTTT
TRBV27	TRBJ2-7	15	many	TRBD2	CASRPSGSPRYEQYF	TGTGCCAGCAGACCTAGCGGGAGCCCCCGCTACGAGCAGTACTTC
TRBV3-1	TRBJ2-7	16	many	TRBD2	CASSQDWASGLREQYF	TGTGCCAGCAGCCAAGATTGGGCTAGCGGCCTCCGGGAGCAGTACTTC
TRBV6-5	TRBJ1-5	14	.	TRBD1	CASSRPTGDQPQHF	TGTGCCAGCAGCCGGCCGACAGGGGACCAGCCCCAGCATTTT
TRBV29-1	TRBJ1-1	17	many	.	CSARLTGPGFMNTEAFF	TGCAGCGCCCGGCTAACAGGCCCAGGCTTCATGAACACTGAAGCTTTCTTT
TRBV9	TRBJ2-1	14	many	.	CASSVVGSYNEQFF	TGTGCCAGCAGCGTAGTGGGCTCCTACAATGAGCAGTTCTTC
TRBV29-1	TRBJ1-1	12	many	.	CSGFRDYTEAFF	TGCAGCGGCTTTCGAGACTACACTGAAGCTTTCTTT
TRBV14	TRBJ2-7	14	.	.	CASSPPGNPYEQYF	TGTGCCAGCAGCCCCCCGGGGAATCCCTACGAGCAGTACTTC
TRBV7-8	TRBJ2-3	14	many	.	CASRSVPSTDTQYF	TGTGCCAGCAGGTCGGTACCTAGCACAGATACGCAGTATTTT
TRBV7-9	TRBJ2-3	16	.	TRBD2	CASSPWTSGGVDTQYF	TGTGCCAGCAGCCCATGGACTAGCGGGGGGGTGGATACGCAGTATTTT
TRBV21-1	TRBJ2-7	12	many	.	CASSKGRLAFDF	TGTGCCAGCAGCAAAGGACGTCTAGCGTTCGACTTC
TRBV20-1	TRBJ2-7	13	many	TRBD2	CSAILAGGGEQYF	TGCAGTGCGATACTAGCGGGAGGTGGTGAGCAGTACTTC
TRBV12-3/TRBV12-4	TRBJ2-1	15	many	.	CASTHRTLLYNEQFF	TGTGCCAGCACACACAGGACACTACTCTACAATGAGCAGTTCTTC
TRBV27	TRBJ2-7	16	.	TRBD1	CASRLMTGGHGYEQYF	TGTGCCAGCAGATTAATGACAGGGGGCCATGGATACGAGCAGTACTTC
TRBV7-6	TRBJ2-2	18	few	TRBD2	CASSLAGGTQTNTGELFF	TGTGCCAGCAGCTTAGCGGGAGGGACCCAAACGAACACCGGGGAGCTGTTTTTT
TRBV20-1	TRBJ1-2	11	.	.	CSAGMGHGYTF	TGCAGTGCTGGGATGGGGCATGGCTACACCTTC
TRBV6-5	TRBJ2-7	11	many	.	CASRDFYEQYF	TGTGCCAGCCGGGACTTCTACGAGCAGTACTTC
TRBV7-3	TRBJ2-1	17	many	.	CASSLSGISLSYNEQFF	TGTGCCAGCAGCTTGTCCGGTATTTCACTCTCCTACAATGAGCAGTTCTTC
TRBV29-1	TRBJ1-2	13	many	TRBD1	CSGRTGDNYGYTF	TGCAGCGGCCGGACAGGGGATAACTATGGCTACACCTTC
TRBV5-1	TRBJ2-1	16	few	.	CASSLWEGGEGNEQFF	TGCGCCAGCAGCTTGTGGGAAGGGGGGGAGGGCAATGAGCAGTTCTTC
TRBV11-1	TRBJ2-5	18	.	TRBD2	CASSLASSGGPGQETQYF	TGTGCCAGCAGCTTAGCGTCTAGCGGGGGCCCGGGACAAGAGACCCAGTACTTC
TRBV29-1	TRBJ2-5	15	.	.	CSVEDVRGAQETQYF	TGCAGCGTTGAAGATGTAAGGGGGGCACAAGAGACCCAGTACTTC
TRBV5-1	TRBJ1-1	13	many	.	CASSEGMNTEAFF	TGCGCCAGCAGCGAAGGGATGAACACTGAAGCTTTCTTT
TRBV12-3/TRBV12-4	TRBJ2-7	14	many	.	CASSLEGGVGEQYF	TGTGCCAGCAGTTTAGAGGGGGGCGTGGGCGAGCAGTACTTC
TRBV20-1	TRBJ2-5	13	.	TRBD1	CSAMDRVQETQYF	TGCAGTGCGATGGACAGGGTTCAAGAGACCCAGTACTTC
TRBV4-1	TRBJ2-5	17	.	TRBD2	CASSQEILAGGPETQYF	TGCGCCAGCAGCCAAGAAATTCTAGCGGGAGGGCCGGAGACCCAGTACTTC
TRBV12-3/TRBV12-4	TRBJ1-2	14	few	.	CASSLRKTRYGYTF	TGTGCCAGCAGTTTACGAAAAACTCGTTATGGCTACACCTTC
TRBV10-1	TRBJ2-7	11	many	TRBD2	CASSDGLVLYF	TGCGCCAGCAGTGACGGACTAGTCTTGTACTTC
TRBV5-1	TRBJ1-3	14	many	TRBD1	CASSPRDRGNTIYF	TGCGCCAGCAGCCCCCGGGACAGAGGAAACACCATATATTTT